These T cell receptor beta chains were read from a single sample in a study of cytomegalovirus exposure and HLA in healthy donors. Profiled with immunoSEQ multiplex PCR; TCRdb holds only in-frame clones, not every one. The table lists 130,000 to 150,000 clones, roughly 80% of them singletons. Sequencing used PBMCs. These receptor sequences come from a female donor in good health and CMV-seronegative. CDR3s include the opening cysteine and the closing phenylalanine or tryptophan. A D gene is named only where the DNA matches it firmly. Some rows mark clone size as missing; the rest say once, few, many or name a class of expanded clone.

V	J	size	D	DNA	CDR3
TRBV29-1	TRBJ1-2	-	TRBD1	TGCAGCGCCTCACAGGGGCACTCCTATGGCTACACCTTC	CSASQGHSYGYTF
TRBV19	TRBJ2-7	-	-	TGTGCCGCAGGGAAATTCTACGAGCAGTACTTC	CAAGKFYEQYF
TRBV27	TRBJ2-7	once	-	TGTGCCAGCAGAGGGGGCTACGAGCAGTACTTC	CASRGGYEQYF
TRBV29-1	TRBJ2-5	-	TRBD1	TGCAGCGTTGAAAGGGGACAGGCCGGAGAGACCCAGTACTTC	CSVERGQAGETQYF
TRBV6-1	TRBJ1-1	-	-	TGTGCCAGCAGTGACTATCGTAACACTGAAGCTTTCTTT	CASSDYRNTEAFF
TRBV7-6	TRBJ1-1	-	TRBD1	TGTGCCAGCAGCGACAGGGGCTCCTTGGATCCCGAAGCTTTCTTT	CASSDRGSLDPEAFF
TRBV10-3	TRBJ2-1	-	-	TGTGCCATCAGTGGGGACTCGTCCTTGGGTGAGCAGTTCTTC	CAISGDSSLGEQFF
TRBV25-1	TRBJ1-1	-	-	TGTGCCAGCAGTGAGGGCAGCGGAGCTTTCTTT	CASSEGSGAFF
TRBV18	TRBJ2-1	-	TRBD2	TGTGCCAGCTCACCGGGGACTAGCGGGGCTCAGGGGCAGTTCTTC	CASSPGTSGAQGQFF
TRBV19	TRBJ2-7	-	TRBD1	TGTGCCAGTAGTCCTACAGGGGACGTTGGCGAGCAGTACTTC	CASSPTGDVGEQYF
TRBV5-1	TRBJ2-3	-	TRBD2	TGCGCCAGCAGCATCCGGACTAGCGGGGGCTCAGATACGCAGTATTTT	CASSIRTSGGSDTQYF
TRBV27	TRBJ1-2	few	TRBD1	TGTGCCAGCAGTTGGGGACAGGGGGCGGGTGGCTACACCTTC	CASSWGQGAGGYTF
TRBV5-1	TRBJ2-2	-	TRBD2	TGCGCCAGCAGCTCGGGGGGACTAGCGGTTAACACCGGGGAGCTGTTTTTT	CASSSGGLAVNTGELFF
TRBV10-2	TRBJ2-3	-	-	TGCGCCAGCAGTGGCGGCGGGGTGCTAGCCCTTACGCAGTATTTT	CASSGGGVLALTQYF
TRBV6-1	TRBJ2-5	-	-	TGTGCCAGCAGTGAAGCTGGGGGCCGCGAGACCCAGTACTTC	CASSEAGGRETQYF
TRBV7-8	TRBJ1-5	once	-	TGTGCCAGCAGCCGAGACCTAGTTGAGCCCCAGCATTTT	CASSRDLVEPQHF
TRBV5-1	TRBJ2-3	-	-	TGCGCCAGCAGCTTGGTCCTAGCGACTAGCACAGATACGCAGTATTTT	CASSLVLATSTDTQYF
TRBV27	TRBJ1-4	-	TRBD1	TGTGCCAGCAGTTCCCGACAGGGTCGGACTCATGAAAAACTGTTTTTT	CASSSRQGRTHEKLFF
TRBV30	TRBJ2-7	-	-	TGTGCTCTAGAGAGCTACCGCTACGAGCAGTACTTC	CALESYRYEQYF
TRBV9	TRBJ2-5	-	-	TGTGCCAGCAGCGTAGTAAAGACGGGGGGCGAGGAGACCCAGTACTTC	CASSVVKTGGEETQYF
TRBV5-1	TRBJ2-1	-	-	TGCGCCAGCAGCTTCGGACAAGCCAATGAGCAGTTCTTC	CASSFGQANEQFF
TRBV4-1	TRBJ1-1	few	TRBD1	TGCGCCAGCAGCCAAATCGACAGGGCTGGCGCTGAAGCTTTCTTT	CASSQIDRAGAEAFF
TRBV28	TRBJ2-5	-	TRBD1	TGTGCCAGCAGTTTATGGGGGACAGAAGAGACCCAGTACTTC	CASSLWGTEETQYF
TRBV7-9	TRBJ2-7	-	-	TGTGCCAGCAGCACGGGACTTTACGAGCAGTACTTC	CASSTGLYEQYF
TRBV4-2	TRBJ2-7	-	TRBD2	TGTGCCAGCAGCCAAGAGACTAGCGGGGACGAGCAGTACTTC	CASSQETSGDEQYF
TRBV2	TRBJ1-1	-	TRBD1	TGTGCCAGCCCGGAAAACAGGGGGATGAACACTGAAGCTTTCTTT	CASPENRGMNTEAFF
TRBV7-3	TRBJ1-2	-	-	TGTGCCAGCAGCCCCGGGGGTCTAAACTATGGCTACACCTTC	CASSPGGLNYGYTF
TRBV10-3	TRBJ2-5	-	TRBD1	TGTGCCATCAGTGAGCCGGGACAGAGGGAGACCCAGTACTTC	CAISEPGQRETQYF
TRBV29-1	TRBJ2-5	-	TRBD1	TGCAGCGTTGCCCGGGACAGGGGGCATCGAATAACCTTCCAAGAGACCCAGTACTTC	CSVARDRGHRITFQETQYF
TRBV18	TRBJ2-7	-	TRBD1	TGTGCCAGCTCACAAACAGGGGGAACTACCTACGAGCAGTACTTC	CASSQTGGTTYEQYF
TRBV5-5	TRBJ1-5	once	-	TGTGCCACCAGCCGGACAGATGATAGCAATCAGCCCCAGCATTTT	CATSRTDDSNQPQHF
TRBV5-1	TRBJ2-3	-	-	TGCGCCAGCAGCTTGGCGCCCGGGATTTCCGGCGGAGGTGGTACGCAGTATTTT	CASSLAPGISGGGGTQYF